The 28 T cell receptor beta chains in this list originate from one sample, sequenced in a study of T cells in Graves' hyperthyroidism and ophthalmopathy. Amplified TCR beta CDR3 regions derived from RNA transcripts. HTBI primers drove first-round RT-PCR of the TCR CDR3. TCRdb analysed the multiplex PCR reads with MiXCR anew, one entry per CDR3 protein. Of a few hundred thousand distinct CDR3 sequences in the sample, more than 45% are singletons; the top ten hold about 20%. Sequenced material: peripheral blood or thyroid tissue (not recorded which). These receptor sequences come from an adult woman with Graves' disease, either hyperthyroidism or ophthalmopathy (not recorded which).

This clonotype was seen many times. The J gene is TRBJ1-2, the V gene TRBV5-6, with D possibly matching TRBD1 (5 bases). The V and J ends lost 2 bases and 6 bases respectively, with 8 bases between them. The germline V gene encodes CDR1 SGHDT and CDR2 YYEEEE. The CDR3 has 12 amino acids. The CDR3 spells CASSFWGHGYTF. CDR3 sequence (DNA): TGTGCCAGCAGCTTTTGGGGCCATGGCTACACCTTC. The entire variable domain, with the rest obtained from reference TRBV5-6 and TRBJ1-2, is as follows: DAGVTQSPTHLIKTRGQQVTLRCSPKSGHDTVSWYQQALGQGPQFIFQYYEEEERQRGNFPDRFSGHQFPNYSSELNVNALLLGDSALYLCASSFWGHGYTFGSGTRLTVV.

This chain connects TRBV10-3 to TRBJ1-4; D gene uncertain. The V gene lost 6 bases and the J gene lost 8 bases, with 10 bases spanning the gap. From germline, CDR1 is ENHRY and CDR2 SYGVKD. The CDR3 contains 12 residues. The CDR3 loop reads CAISLHGEKLFF. The CDR3 DNA follows: TGTGCCATCAGCCTACACGGGGAAAAACTGTTTTTT.

This clonotype was observed many times. This sequence joins TRBV20-1 and TRBJ2-7, with no clear D. V lost 7 bases and J 1 base, leaving 11 bases between the germline ends. The CDR3 is 12 residues long. CDR1 and CDR2 (germline): DFQATT, SNEGSKA (reference sequence). CDR3 amino acids: CSGLDPSYEQYF. The CDR3 nucleotides read TGCAGTGGGTTGGACCCTTCCTACGAGCAGTACTTC.

Many counts were recorded for this clonotype. The rearrangement joins TRBV2 to TRBJ1-3; D unresolved. With 10 bases removed from V and 4 bases from J, the gap between germline ends came to 17 bases. Germline V gene data show CDR1 as SNHLY and CDR2 as FYNNEI. The CDR3 is 14 residues long. As DNA, the CDR3 is TGTGCCACCCCCGGGAACCTGGGAGGAAACACCATATATTTT. Its translation: CATPGNLGGNTIYF.

At least ten counts were recorded for this clonotype. This rearrangement joins TRBV20-1 to TRBJ2-7; 8 nucleotides match TRBD2. There are 14 residues in the CDR3. V lost 3 bases and J lost 3; bases outside the gene matches: 7. Germline CDR1 DFQATT, CDR2 SNEGSKA (reference sequence). CDR3 DNA: TGCAGTGCTAGGAACGGGGGGGATCACTACGAGCAGTACTTC. Translation: CSARNGGDHYEQYF.

The chain is built from TRBV10-3 and TRBJ1-5, with TRBD1 as a possible D gene (5 bases). This CDR3 has 14 residues. In germline, CDR1 is ENHRY, CDR2 SYGVKD. Trimming left V 2 bases short and J 6 bases short, with 11 bases between. CDR3 amino acids: CAISERGGSQPQHF. CDR3 coding DNA: TGTGCCATCAGTGAGAGGGGCGGGAGTCAGCCCCAGCATTTT.

This clonotype was detected many times. The chain combines TRBV9 with TRBJ2-7; 11 nucleotides match TRBD2. J lost 4 bases, V lost 0 bases, and 3 bases had no gene match. Germline-derived CDR1 and CDR2 are SGDLS and YYNGEE. This CDR3 contains 15 residues. The CDR3 coding sequence is TGTGCCAGCAGCGTAGGTAGCGGGAGGGTATACGAGCAGTACTTC. Its protein is CASSVGSGRVYEQYF.

This clonotype was detected many times. The chain is built from TRBV7-8 and TRBJ2-7; D uncertain. V was trimmed by 5 bases and J by 1 base, leaving 12 bases between them. CDR1 is SGHVS, CDR2 FQNEAQ, per germline. CDR3 length equals 14 residues. The CDR3 protein is CASSRLGGSYEQYF. The CDR3 nucleotides are TGTGCCAGCAGCCGTTTGGGTGGGTCCTACGAGCAGTACTTC.

The V gene is TRBV5-1, the J gene TRBJ1-2; no definite D call. The CDR3 is 13 amino acids. Germline assignment: CDR1 SGHRS and CDR2 YFSETQ. The V gene lost 4 bases and the J gene lost 2 bases, with 9 bases spanning the gap. The CDR3 protein is CASSRSLNYGYTF. The CDR3 DNA is TGCGCCAGCAGCCGGAGTTTAAACTATGGCTACACCTTC. Full variable domain (outside the CDR3, taken from reference TRBV5-1 and TRBJ1-2): KAGVTQTPRYLIKTRGQQVTLSCSPISGHRSVSWYQQTPGQGLQFLFEYFSETQRNKGNFPGRFSGRQFSNSRSEMNVSTLELGDSALYLCASSRSLNYGYTFGSGTRLTVV.

The table lists this clonotype with many counts. The gene calls are TRBV12-3 or TRBV12-4 and TRBJ1-1; 9 nucleotides match TRBD1. The CDR3 length is 15 residues. Trimming at V came to 6 bases and at J to 1 base, leaving 6 bases not matched to a gene. The CDR3 region is CASSLWGQGNTEAFF. In DNA, the CDR3 is TGTGCCAGCAGCTTATGGGGACAGGGGAACACTGAAGCTTTCTTT.

This clonotype was observed many times. The chain links TRBV7-9 to TRBJ1-5; D is uncertain. CDR3 length equals 13 residues. Germline CDR1 reads SEHNR; CDR2 reads FQNEAQ (reference sequence). V was shortened by 1 base and J by 5 bases, with 6 bases between the two germline ends. CDR3 protein: CASSLGFDQPQHF. CDR3 bases: TGTGCCAGCAGCTTAGGGTTCGATCAGCCCCAGCATTTT. Full variable domain (rest looked up from reference TRBV7-9 and TRBJ1-5): DTGVSQNPRHKITKRGQNVTFRCDPISEHNRLYWYRQTLGQGPEFLTYFQNEAQLEKSRLLSDRFSAERPKGSFSTLEIQRTEQGDSAMYLCASSLGFDQPQHFGDGTRLSIL.

This clonotype was counted a few times. The chain is built from TRBV9 and TRBJ1-1; TRBD1 aligns across 9 bases. Germline CDR1 is SGDLS and CDR2 is YYNGEE. The CDR3 has 12 amino acids. J was trimmed by 6 bases and V by 5 bases; bases with no gene match: 2. The CDR3 reads CASSGQGPEAFF. The CDR3 DNA reads as TGTGCCAGCAGTGGACAGGGGCCTGAAGCTTTCTTT.

The chain recombines TRBV12-3 or TRBV12-4 with TRBJ2-6; 9 positions match TRBD1. The CDR3 is 20 amino acids. V trimming: 4 bases; J trimming: 2 bases; junction bases outside the gene matches: 15. CDR3 nucleotide sequence: TGTGCCAGCAGTTGGCCGGGACAGGGCCGACCCTCCCCTGGGGCCAACGTCCTGACTTTC. Its protein product is CASSWPGQGRPSPGANVLTF.

This clonotype has just a few counts. V and J are TRBV24-1 and TRBJ2-6; 8 bases agree with TRBD2. Trimming cost V 6 bases and J 2 bases; bases outside gene matches: 2. The CDR3 is made up of 15 amino acids. Germline values: CDR1 KGHDR, CDR2 SFDVKD. The CDR3 spells CATSPGGAGANVLTF. The CDR3 DNA sequence: TGTGCCACCAGTCCCGGGGGGGCTGGGGCCAACGTCCTGACTTTC.

This chain connects TRBV7-8 to TRBJ1-5, with D perhaps TRBD1 (5 bases). Germline-derived CDR1 and CDR2 are SGHVS and FQNEAQ. V was pared by 7 bases and J by 13 bases, with 23 bases between. The CDR3 consists of 14 residues. CDR3 protein: CASIRLAGGDEQHF. The DNA for the CDR3 is TGTGCCAGCATAAGGCTAGCGGGAGGGGATGAGCAGCATTTT.

The chain recombines TRBV9 with TRBJ2-5; D ambiguous. Trimming removed 0 bases from V and 10 bases from J, with 13 bases in between. Germline V CDR1 and CDR2: SGDLS, YYNGEE. The CDR3 is made up of 13 amino acids. The CDR3 loop is CASSVDGRGDQYF. CDR3 bases: TGTGCCAGCAGCGTAGACGGGCGAGGTGACCAGTACTTC.

The J gene is TRBJ2-2, the V gene TRBV29-1; D not certain. The ends were cut back, 6 bases at V and 6 bases at J, with 11 bases in the middle. The germline gives CDR1 SQVTM, CDR2 ANQGSEA. The CDR3 consists of 12 residues. The CDR3 bases are TGCAGCGTGTTTGGTACGGCCGGGGAGCTGTTTTTT. Protein sequence: CSVFGTAGELFF.

This clonotype was counted ten times or more. The J gene is TRBJ2-5, the V gene TRBV3-1; 10 bases line up with TRBD1. This CDR3 has 16 amino acids. V trimming: 3 bases; J trimming: 1 base; junction bases outside the gene matches: 5. Germline CDR1 reads LGHDT; CDR2 reads YNNKEL (reference sequence). This chain's CDR3 is CASSQAGQGSQETQYF. The CDR3 DNA sequence: TGTGCCAGCAGCCAGGCGGGACAGGGGAGCCAAGAGACCCAGTACTTC.

Remarks on this clonotype: This is likely a read error, given that the CDR3 carries no conserved phenylalanine or tryptophan at its end. The DNA is left out, because the CDR3 cannot be placed on it with certainty; the CDR3 is given as TCRdb lists it. The chain uses TRBV10-2 and TRBJ1-1. Germline values: CDR1 WSHSY, CDR2 SAAADI. Both ends counted, the CDR3 spans 8 residues. The CDR3 sequence is CASSESGS.

V and J are TRBV15 and TRBJ1-4, with D unclear. CDR1 and CDR2 (germline): LNHNV, YYDKDF (reference sequence). The V and J ends lost 1 base and 3 bases respectively, with 15 bases between them. This CDR3 comprises 17 residues. Here the CDR3 DNA reads TGTGCCACCAGCAGAGGGACCGATTTATTGGCTAATGAAAAACTGTTTTTT. Its translation is CATSRGTDLLANEKLFF.

The rearrangement uses TRBV7-2 and TRBJ1-5; a possible D gene is TRBD1 (5 bases). The V gene's germline CDR1 is SGHTA and CDR2 FQGNSA. Trimming removed 4 bases from V and 1 base from J, with 11 bases in between. The CDR3 sequence is 15 residues long. The CDR3: CASSSRVSSNQPQHF. CDR3 DNA sequence: TGTGCCAGCAGCTCCAGGGTCTCGAGCAATCAGCCCCAGCATTTT.

This rearrangement joins TRBV11-1 to TRBJ1-1; weak D call: TRBD1 (5 bases). The CDR3 consists of 15 residues. Germline lookup yields CDR1 SGHAT and CDR2 FQDESV (reference sequence). The V gene lost 7 bases and the J gene lost 6 bases, with 21 bases spanning the gap. The CDR3 sequence is CASTSLVSGLAEAFF. The CDR3 DNA reads TGTGCCAGCACGAGCTTAGTATCAGGGTTGGCTGAAGCTTTCTTT.

The sample holds a few counts of this clonotype. The chain links TRBV7-9 to TRBJ2-7; 10 nucleotides agree with TRBD2. From germline, CDR1 is SEHNR and CDR2 FQNEAQ (reference sequence). The CDR3 loop spans 15 amino acids. With 0 bases clipped from V and 4 bases from J, the junction kept 3 bases outside the gene matches. CDR3 region: CASSLAEAGGYEQYF. CDR3 sequence (DNA): TGTGCCAGCAGCTTAGCCGAAGCGGGAGGGTACGAGCAGTACTTC. Complete variable domain (other parts from reference TRBV7-9 and TRBJ2-7): DTGVSQNPRHKITKRGQNVTFRCDPISEHNRLYWYRQTLGQGPEFLTYFQNEAQLEKSRLLSDRFSAERPKGSFSTLEIQRTEQGDSAMYLCASSLAEAGGYEQYFGPGTRLTVT.

Regarding this clonotype: This may arise from a read error, as a much more abundant clone is one base away. The chain has TRBV19 and TRBJ2-7, with TRBD1 identical over 7 bases. The V gene end was trimmed by 6 bases and the J gene end by 1 base; junction bases not matched to a gene: 6. The CDR3 loop spans 14 amino acids. CDR1 LNHDA and CDR2 SQIVND come from the germline V gene (reference sequence). The CDR3 region has the DNA TGTGCCAGTAGGCGGACAGGCTCATCCTACGAGCAGTACTTC. Amino acids: CASRRTGSSYEQYF.

The V gene is TRBV7-3, the J gene TRBJ2-7; 8 bases are shared with TRBD2. The ends lost 7 bases at V and 7 bases at J; junction bases unmatched: 6. Germline loops: CDR1 SGHTA, CDR2 FQGTGA. This CDR3 spans 12 amino acids. The CDR3, as DNA: TGTGCCAGCAAAAGACTAGCGTGGGAGCAGTACTTC. Residues: CASKRLAWEQYF. Full variable domain (remainder filled in from reference TRBV7-3 and TRBJ2-7): GAGVSQTPSNKVTEKGKYVELRCDPISGHTALYWYRQSLGQGPEFLIYFQGTGAADDSGLPNDRFFAVRPEGSVSTLKIQRTERGDSAVYLCASKRLAWEQYFGPGTRLTVT.

This clonotype came up many times. The chain employs TRBV4-1 and TRBJ1-3; the D is unclear. The CDR3 runs 15 residues. CDR1 and CDR2 from the germline V gene are MGHRA and YSYEKL. The germline V and J ends were trimmed by 1 base and 0 bases, with 7 bases remaining between them. DNA of the CDR3: TGCGCCAGCAGCCAAGGGCAGATCTCTGGAAACACCATATATTTT. Protein product: CASSQGQISGNTIYF.

This chain connects TRBV7-2 to TRBJ2-7, with TRBD2 matching 10 bases. There are 14 residues in the CDR3. CDR1 is SGHTA, CDR2 FQGNSA, per germline. After removal of 6 bases from V and 1 base from J, the junction contained 3 bases not matched to a gene. The CDR3 loop is CASRQLAGSYEQYF. The CDR3 coding sequence is TGTGCCAGCAGACAACTAGCGGGGTCCTACGAGCAGTACTTC.

Points on this clonotype: Just one base apart from a much larger clone, this may be a read error. The J gene is TRBJ2-5, the V gene TRBV25-1; no reliable D call. The CDR3 runs 15 residues. CDR1 is MGHDK and CDR2 is SYGVNS in the germline V gene. The CDR3 spells CASSAPLELKEAQYF. The CDR3 DNA follows: TGTGCCAGCAGTGCACCTTTGGAGTTAAAAGAGGCCCAGTACTTC.